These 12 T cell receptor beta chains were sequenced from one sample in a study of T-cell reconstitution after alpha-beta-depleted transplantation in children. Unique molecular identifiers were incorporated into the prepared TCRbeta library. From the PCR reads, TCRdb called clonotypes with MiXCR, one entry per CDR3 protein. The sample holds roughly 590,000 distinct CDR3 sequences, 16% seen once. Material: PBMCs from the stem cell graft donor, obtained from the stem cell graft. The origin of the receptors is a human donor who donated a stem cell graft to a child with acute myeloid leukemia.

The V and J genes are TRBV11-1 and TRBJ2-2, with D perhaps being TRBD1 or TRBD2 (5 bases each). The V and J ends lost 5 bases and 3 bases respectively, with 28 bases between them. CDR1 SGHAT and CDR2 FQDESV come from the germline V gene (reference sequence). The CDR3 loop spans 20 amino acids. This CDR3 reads CASSPDGASGPNAYTGELFF. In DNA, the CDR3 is TGTGCCAGCAGCCCGGACGGGGCAAGCGGCCCCAATGCGTACACCGGGGAGCTGTTTTTT.

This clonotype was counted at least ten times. The CDR3 DNA reads as TGTGCCAGCAGCTTAGGGATTTATCAGCCCCAGCATTTT. It yields the protein CASSLGIYQPQHF. The chain couples TRBV7-2 to TRBJ1-5; D not resolved. There are 13 residues in the CDR3. V lost 1 base and J 5 bases, leaving 6 bases between the germline ends. Germline V CDR1 and CDR2: SGHTA, FQGNSA.

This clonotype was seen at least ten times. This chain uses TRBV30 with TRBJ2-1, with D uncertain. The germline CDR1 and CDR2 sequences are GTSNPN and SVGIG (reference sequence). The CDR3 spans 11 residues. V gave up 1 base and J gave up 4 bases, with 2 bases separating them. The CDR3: CAWSAYNEQFF. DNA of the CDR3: TGTGCCTGGAGTGCGTACAATGAGCAGTTCTTC.

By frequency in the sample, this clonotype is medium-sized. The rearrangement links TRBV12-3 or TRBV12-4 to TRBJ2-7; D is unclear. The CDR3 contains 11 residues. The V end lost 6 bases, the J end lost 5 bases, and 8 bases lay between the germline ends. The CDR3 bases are TGTGCCAGCAGCCGAGGTAACGAGCAGTACTTC. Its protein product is CASSRGNEQYF.

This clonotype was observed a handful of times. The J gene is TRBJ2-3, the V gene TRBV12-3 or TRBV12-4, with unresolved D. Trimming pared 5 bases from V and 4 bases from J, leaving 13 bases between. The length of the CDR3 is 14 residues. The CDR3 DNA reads TGTGCCAGCAGTCCTGCGCCTGGCCCAGATACGCAGTATTTT. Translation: CASSPAPGPDTQYF.

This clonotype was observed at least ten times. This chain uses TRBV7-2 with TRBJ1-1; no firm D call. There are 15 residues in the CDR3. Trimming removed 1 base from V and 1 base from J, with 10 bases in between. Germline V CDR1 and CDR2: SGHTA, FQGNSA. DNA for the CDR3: TGTGCCAGCAGCTTAGGCCCTACTGCGAACACTGAAGCTTTCTTT. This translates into CASSLGPTANTEAFF.

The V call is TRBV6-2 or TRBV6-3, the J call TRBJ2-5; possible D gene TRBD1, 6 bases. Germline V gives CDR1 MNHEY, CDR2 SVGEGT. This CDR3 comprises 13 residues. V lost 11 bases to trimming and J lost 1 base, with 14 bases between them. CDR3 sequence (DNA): TGTGCCGGAGGACAGCCTTCCCAAGAGACCCAGTACTTC. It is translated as CAGGQPSQETQYF.

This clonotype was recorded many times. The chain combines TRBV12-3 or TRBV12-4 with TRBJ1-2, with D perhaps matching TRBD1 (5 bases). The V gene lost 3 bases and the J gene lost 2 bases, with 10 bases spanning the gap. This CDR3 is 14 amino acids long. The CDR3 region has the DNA TGTGCCAGCAGTTTTTCCGCAGGGAACTATGGCTACACCTTC. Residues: CASSFSAGNYGYTF.

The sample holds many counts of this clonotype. CDR3 region: CASSPPLRETQYF. The CDR3 DNA reads as TGTGCCAGCAGCCCTCCACTTAGGGAGACCCAGTACTTC. V is TRBV7-2 and J is TRBJ2-5; D is uncertain. The CDR3 extends over 13 amino acids. Trimming left V 5 bases short and J 5 bases short, with 12 bases between. The germline CDR1 and CDR2 sequences are SGHTA and FQGNSA.

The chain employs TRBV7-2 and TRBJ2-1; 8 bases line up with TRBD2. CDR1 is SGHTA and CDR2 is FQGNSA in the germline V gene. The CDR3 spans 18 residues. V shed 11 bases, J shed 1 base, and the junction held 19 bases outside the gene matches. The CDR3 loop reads CAFCLSRGGGVSYNEQFF. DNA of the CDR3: TGTGCCTTCTGTTTATCTCGGGGGGGAGGGGTATCCTACAATGAGCAGTTCTTC.

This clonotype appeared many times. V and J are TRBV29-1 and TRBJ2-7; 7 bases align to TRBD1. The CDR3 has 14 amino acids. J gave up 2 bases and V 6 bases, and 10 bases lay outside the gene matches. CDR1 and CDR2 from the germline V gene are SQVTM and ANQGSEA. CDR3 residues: CSVIGDRAAYEQYF. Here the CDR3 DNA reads TGCAGCGTGATAGGGGACAGAGCCGCCTACGAGCAGTACTTC.

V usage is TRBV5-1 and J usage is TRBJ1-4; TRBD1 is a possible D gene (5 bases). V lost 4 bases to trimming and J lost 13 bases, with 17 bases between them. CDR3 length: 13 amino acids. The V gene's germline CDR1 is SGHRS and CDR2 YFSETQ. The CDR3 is CASSPDTATGLFF. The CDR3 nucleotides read TGCGCCAGCAGCCCTGATACGGCCACAGGACTGTTTTTT.